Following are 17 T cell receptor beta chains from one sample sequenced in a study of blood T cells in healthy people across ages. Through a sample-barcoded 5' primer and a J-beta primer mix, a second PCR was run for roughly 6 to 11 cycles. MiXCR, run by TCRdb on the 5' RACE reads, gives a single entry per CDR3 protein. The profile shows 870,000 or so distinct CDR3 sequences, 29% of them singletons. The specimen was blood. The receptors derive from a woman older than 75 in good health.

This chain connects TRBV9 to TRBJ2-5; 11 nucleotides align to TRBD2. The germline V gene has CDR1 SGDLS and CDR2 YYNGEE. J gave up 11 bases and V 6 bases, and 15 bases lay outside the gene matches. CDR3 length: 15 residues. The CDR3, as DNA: TGTGCCAGCATCCATAGCGGGGGGGCACGGCAAGAGCAGTACTTC. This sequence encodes CASIHSGGARQEQYF.

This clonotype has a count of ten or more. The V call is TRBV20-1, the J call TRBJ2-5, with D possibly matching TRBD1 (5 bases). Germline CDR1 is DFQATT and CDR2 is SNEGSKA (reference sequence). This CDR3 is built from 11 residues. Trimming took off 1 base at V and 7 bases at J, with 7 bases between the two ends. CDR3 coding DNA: TGCAGTGCTAGAGTTGGGGCGACCCAGTACTTC. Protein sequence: CSARVGATQYF.

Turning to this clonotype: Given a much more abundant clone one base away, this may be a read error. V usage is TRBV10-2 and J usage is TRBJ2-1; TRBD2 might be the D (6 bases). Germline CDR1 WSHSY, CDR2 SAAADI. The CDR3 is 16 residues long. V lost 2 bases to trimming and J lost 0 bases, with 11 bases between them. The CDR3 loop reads CASSEGGSSSYNEQFF. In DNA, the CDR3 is TGCGCCAGCAGTGAGGGGGGGTCAAGCTCCTACAATGAGCAGTTCTTC.

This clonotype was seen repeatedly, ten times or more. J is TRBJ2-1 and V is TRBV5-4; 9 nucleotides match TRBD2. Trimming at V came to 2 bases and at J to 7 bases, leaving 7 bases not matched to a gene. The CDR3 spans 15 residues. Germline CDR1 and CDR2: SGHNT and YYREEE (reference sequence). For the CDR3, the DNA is TGTGCCAGCAGCTTCGCGGGGGGGCTCGTTAATGAGCAGTTCTTC. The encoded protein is CASSFAGGLVNEQFF.

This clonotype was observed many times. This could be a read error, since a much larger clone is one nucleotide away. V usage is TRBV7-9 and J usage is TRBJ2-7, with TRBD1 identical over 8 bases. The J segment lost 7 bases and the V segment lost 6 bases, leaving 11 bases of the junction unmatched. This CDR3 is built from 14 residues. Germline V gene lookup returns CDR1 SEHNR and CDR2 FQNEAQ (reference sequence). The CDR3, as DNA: TGTGCCAGCAGAATAATGTCAGGGGGCGATGAGCAGTACTTC. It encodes CASRIMSGGDEQYF.

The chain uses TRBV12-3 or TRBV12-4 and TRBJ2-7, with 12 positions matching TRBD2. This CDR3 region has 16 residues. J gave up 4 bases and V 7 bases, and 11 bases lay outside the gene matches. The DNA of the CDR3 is TGTGCCAGCACCTATTCTGGACTAGCGGGGAAGTACGAGCAGTACTTC. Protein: CASTYSGLAGKYEQYF.

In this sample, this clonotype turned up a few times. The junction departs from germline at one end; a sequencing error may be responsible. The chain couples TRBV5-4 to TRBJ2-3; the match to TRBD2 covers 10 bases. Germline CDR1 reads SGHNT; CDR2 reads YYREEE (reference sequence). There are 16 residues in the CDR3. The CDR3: CASSFPTSGAADTRYF. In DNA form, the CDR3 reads TGTGCCAGCAGCTTTCCTACTAGCGGGGCGGCAGATACGCGGTATTTT.

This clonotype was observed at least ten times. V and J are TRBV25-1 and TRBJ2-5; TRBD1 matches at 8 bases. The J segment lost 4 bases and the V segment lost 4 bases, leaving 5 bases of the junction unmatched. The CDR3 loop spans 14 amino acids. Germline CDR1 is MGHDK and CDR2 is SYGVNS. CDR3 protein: CASSGVTGVETQYF. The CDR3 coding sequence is TGTGCCAGCAGTGGGGTGACAGGGGTAGAGACCCAGTACTTC.

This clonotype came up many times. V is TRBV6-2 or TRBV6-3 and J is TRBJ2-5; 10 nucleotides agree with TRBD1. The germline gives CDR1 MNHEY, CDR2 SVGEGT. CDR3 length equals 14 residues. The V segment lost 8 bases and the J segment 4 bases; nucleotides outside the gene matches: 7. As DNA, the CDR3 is TGTGCCAGCGACAGGGGGCATCTTGGAGAGACCCAGTACTTC. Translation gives CASDRGHLGETQYF.

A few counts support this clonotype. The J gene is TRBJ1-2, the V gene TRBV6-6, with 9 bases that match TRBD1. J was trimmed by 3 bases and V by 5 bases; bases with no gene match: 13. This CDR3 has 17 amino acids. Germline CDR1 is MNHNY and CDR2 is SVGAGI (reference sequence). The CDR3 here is CASSNGQGRPLDYGYTF. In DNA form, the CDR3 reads TGTGCCAGCAGTAACGGACAGGGGCGCCCGCTTGACTATGGCTACACCTTC.

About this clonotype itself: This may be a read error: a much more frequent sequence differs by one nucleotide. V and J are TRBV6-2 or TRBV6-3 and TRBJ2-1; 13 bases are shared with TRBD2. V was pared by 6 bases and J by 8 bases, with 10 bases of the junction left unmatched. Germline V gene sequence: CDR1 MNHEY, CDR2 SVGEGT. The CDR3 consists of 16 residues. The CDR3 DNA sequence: TGTGCCAGCAGCCAGGTACTAGCGGGGGGGATCTATGAGCAGTTCTTC. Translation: CASSQVLAGGIYEQFF.

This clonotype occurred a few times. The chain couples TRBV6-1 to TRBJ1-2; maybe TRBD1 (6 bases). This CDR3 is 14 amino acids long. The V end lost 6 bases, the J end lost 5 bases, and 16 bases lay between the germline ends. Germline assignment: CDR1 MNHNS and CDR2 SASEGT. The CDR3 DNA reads TGTGCCAGCAGAGGACTAATTCAGGGGTATGGCTACACCTTC. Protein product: CASRGLIQGYGYTF.

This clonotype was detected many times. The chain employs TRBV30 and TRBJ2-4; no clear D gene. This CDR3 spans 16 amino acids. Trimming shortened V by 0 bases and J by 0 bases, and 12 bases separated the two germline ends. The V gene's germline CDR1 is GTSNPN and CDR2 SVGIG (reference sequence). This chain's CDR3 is CAWSVNSGLAKNIQYF. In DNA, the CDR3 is TGTGCCTGGAGTGTAAATTCTGGGCTAGCCAAAAACATTCAGTACTTC.

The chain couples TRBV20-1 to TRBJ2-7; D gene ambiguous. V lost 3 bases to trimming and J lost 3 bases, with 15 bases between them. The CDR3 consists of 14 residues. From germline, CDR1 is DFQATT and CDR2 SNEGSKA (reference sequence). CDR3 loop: CSARDPTSYYEQYF. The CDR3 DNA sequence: TGCAGTGCTAGGGATCCAACATCGTACTACGAGCAGTACTTC.

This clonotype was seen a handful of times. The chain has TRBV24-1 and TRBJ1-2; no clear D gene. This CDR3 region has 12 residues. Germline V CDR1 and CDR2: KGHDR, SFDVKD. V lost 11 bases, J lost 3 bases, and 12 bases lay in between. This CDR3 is CAIQFGDYGYTF. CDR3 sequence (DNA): TGTGCCATCCAATTTGGGGACTATGGCTACACCTTC.

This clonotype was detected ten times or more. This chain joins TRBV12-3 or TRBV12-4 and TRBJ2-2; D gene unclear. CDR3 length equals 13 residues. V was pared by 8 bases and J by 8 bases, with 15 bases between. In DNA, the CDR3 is TGTGCCAGCGGGGTGTTGGTTCAGGGGGAGCTGTTTTTT. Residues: CASGVLVQGELFF.

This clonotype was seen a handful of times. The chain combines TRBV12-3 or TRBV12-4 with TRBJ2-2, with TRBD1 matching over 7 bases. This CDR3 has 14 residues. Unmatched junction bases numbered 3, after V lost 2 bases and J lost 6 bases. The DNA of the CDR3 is TGTGCCAGCAGTTTACACAGGGGCGCCGGGGAGCTGTTTTTT. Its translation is CASSLHRGAGELFF.